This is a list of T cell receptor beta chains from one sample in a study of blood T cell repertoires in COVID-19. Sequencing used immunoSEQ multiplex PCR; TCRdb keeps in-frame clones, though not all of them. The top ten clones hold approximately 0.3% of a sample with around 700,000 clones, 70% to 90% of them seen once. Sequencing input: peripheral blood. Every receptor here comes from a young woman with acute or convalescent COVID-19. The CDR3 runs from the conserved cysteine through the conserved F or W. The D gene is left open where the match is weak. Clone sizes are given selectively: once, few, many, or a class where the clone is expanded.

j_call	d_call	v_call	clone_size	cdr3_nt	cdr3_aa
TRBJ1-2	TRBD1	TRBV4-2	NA	TGTGCCAGCAGCCAAGATGTAGTCACAGGGGGGATCAATGGCTACACCTTC	CASSQDVVTGGINGYTF
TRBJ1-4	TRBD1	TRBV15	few	TGTGCCACCAGCAGATGGGACAGGGGGCCAAGGGTGTCGGCAAAACTGTTTTTT	CATSRWDRGPRVSAKLFF
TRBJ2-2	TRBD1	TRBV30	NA	TGTGCCTGGGAGGGGACAGGGGGCACCGGGGAGCTGTTTTTT	CAWEGTGGTGELFF
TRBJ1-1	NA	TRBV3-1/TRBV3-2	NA	TGTGCCAGCAGCCAGGAGGGTTGGACTGAAGCTTTCTTT	CASSQEGWTEAFF
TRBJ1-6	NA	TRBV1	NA	TGCACCAGCAGCCAAGTGCCCACGACAGGGAGCTCCTATAATTCACCCCTCCACTTT	CTSSQVPTTGSSYNSPLHF
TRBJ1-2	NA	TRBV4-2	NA	TGTGCCAGCAGCCTCGCACAGGAGACTAACTATGGCTACACCTTC	CASSLAQETNYGYTF
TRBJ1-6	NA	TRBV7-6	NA	TGTGCCAGCAGCTTAGTATCAGTCTCTAATTCACCCCTCCACTTT	CASSLVSVSNSPLHF
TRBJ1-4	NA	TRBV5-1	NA	TGCGCCAGCAGCTTTGACATAACTAATGAAAAACTGTTTTTT	CASSFDITNEKLFF
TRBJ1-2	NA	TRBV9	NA	TGTGCCAGCAGCGTAGGAGGAGCTAACTATGGCTACACCTTC	CASSVGGANYGYTF
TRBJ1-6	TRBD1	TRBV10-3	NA	TGTGCCATCAGTGGCTTCCAGGGGGACGATTCACCCCTCCACTTT	CAISGFQGDDSPLHF
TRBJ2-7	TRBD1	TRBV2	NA	TGTGCCAGCACCGGGACAGGGTCTTACGAGCAGTACTTC	CASTGTGSYEQYF
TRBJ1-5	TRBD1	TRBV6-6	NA	TGTGCCAGCAGTTACCCGGGACAGTACAATCAGCCCCAGCATTTT	CASSYPGQYNQPQHF
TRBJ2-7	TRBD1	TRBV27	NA	TGTGCCAGCAGTTCCGCACCAGGGGGTTCAAGCTCCTACGAGCAGTACTTC	CASSSAPGGSSSYEQYF
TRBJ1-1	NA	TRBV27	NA	TGTGCCAGCAGTTTTGGGAGAGGTTCTGAAGCTTTCTTT	CASSFGRGSEAFF
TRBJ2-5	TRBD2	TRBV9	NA	TGTGCCAGCAGCAGAACCAACGGCGGGAGGACCGAGACCCAGTACTTC	CASSRTNGGRTETQYF
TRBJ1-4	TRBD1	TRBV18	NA	TGTGCCAGCTCACCCGGACAGGGGGAAAAACTGTTTTTT	CASSPGQGEKLFF
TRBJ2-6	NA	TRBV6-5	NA	TGTGCCAGCAGTTACTCGGAGTCTGGGGCCAACGTCCTGACTTTC	CASSYSESGANVLTF
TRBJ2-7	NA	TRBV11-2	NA	TGTGCCAGCAGCTTACACAGACCGATCTCCTACGAGCAGTACTTC	CASSLHRPISYEQYF
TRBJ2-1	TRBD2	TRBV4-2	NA	TGTGCCAGCAGCCAAGCAAGCGGGGCGGACAATGAGCAGTTCTTC	CASSQASGADNEQFF
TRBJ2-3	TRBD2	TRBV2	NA	TGTGCCAGCAGTGAACGAGCGGGGATGAGCACAGATACGCAGTATTTT	CASSERAGMSTDTQYF
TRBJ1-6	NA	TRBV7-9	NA	TGTGCCAGCAGCTCATTCGCGGACAGAGATAATTCACCCCTCCACTTT	CASSSFADRDNSPLHF
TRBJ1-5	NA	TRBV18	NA	TGTGCCAGCTCACCCCAGGGACTGGAAGGGGAGCCCCAGCATTTT	CASSPQGLEGEPQHF
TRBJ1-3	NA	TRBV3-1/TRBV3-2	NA	TGTGCCAGCAGCCATGAGTCTGTACCCTCTGGAAACACCATATATTTT	CASSHESVPSGNTIYF
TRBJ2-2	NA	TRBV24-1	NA	TGTGCCACCAGTGATTTGCGGGGGGCGACCGGGGAGCTGTTTTTT	CATSDLRGATGELFF
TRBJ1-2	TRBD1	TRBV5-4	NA	TGTGCCAGCAGCTTAACGACCTCCGGGACAGGGAACTATGGCTACACCTTC	CASSLTTSGTGNYGYTF
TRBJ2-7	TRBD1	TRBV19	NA	TGTGCCAGTAGTATTTGGACAGGCTCCTACGAGCAGTACTTC	CASSIWTGSYEQYF
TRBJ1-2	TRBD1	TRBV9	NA	TGTGCCAGCTCAGGGGGCGGAAACTATGGCTACACCTTC	CASSGGGNYGYTF
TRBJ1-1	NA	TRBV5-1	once	TGCGCCAGCAGCGGGAGGGGTGCCACTGAAGCTTTCTTT	CASSGRGATEAFF
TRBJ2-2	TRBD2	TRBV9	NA	TGTGCCAGCAGCGCCCCGACTAGCGGGGGGGACACCGGGGAGCTGTTTTTT	CASSAPTSGGDTGELFF
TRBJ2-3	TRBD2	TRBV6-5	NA	TGTGCCAGCAAGACTAGCCCTAGCACAGATACGCAGTATTTT	CASKTSPSTDTQYF
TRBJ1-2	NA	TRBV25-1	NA	TGTGCCAGCAGTGAAGCAGGTTTAGGCTACACCTTC	CASSEAGLGYTF
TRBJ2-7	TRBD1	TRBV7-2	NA	TGTGCCAGCAGCTTTCAGGGGGTTGGGAACGAGCAGTACTTC	CASSFQGVGNEQYF
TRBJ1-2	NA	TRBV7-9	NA	TGTGCCAGCAGCCCCTCTCTTGGCTACACCTTC	CASSPSLGYTF
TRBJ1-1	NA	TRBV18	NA	TGTGCCAGCTCACCAACAAACATGAACACTGAAGCTTTCTTT	CASSPTNMNTEAFF
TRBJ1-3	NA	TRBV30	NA	TGTGCGAACGACAAGAGCTCTGGAAACACCATATATTTT	CANDKSSGNTIYF
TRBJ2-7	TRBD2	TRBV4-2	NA	TGTGCCAGCAGCCAAGATCTAGCGGGGGGAAGGGAGCAGTACTTC	CASSQDLAGGREQYF
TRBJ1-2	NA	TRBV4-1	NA	TGCGCCAGCAGCCAAGCCCCGGACTTAGCTAACTATGGCTACACCTTC	CASSQAPDLANYGYTF
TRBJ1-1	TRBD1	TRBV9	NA	TGTGCCAGCAGCGTGGCTTTGACAGGGGATAACACTGAAGCTTTCTTT	CASSVALTGDNTEAFF
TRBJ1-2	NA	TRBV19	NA	TGTCAGGAGGACGGAGTTTATGGCTACACCTTC	CQEDGVYGYTF
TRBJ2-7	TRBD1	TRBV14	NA	TGTGCCAGCAGCCCATACAGGGGCCCGAGCTCCTACGAGCAGTACTTC	CASSPYRGPSSYEQYF
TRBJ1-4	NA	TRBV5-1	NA	TGCGCCAGCAGCTTGACAGGGACAACTAATGAAAAACTGTTTTTT	CASSLTGTTNEKLFF
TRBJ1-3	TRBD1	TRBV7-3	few	TGTGCCAGCAGCGCCACAGGGGTCGGAAACACCATATATTTT	CASSATGVGNTIYF
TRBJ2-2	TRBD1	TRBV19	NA	TGTGCCAGTAGTATAGAGACACAGGGGCGAACCGGGGAGCTGTTTTTT	CASSIETQGRTGELFF
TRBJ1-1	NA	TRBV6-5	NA	TGTGCCAGCAGTTCCGCGAGCACTGAAGCTTTCTTT	CASSSASTEAFF
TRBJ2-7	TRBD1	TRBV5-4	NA	TGTGCCACCCTGGCCGGGTACAGGGGTGGAAACGAGCAGTACTTC	CATLAGYRGGNEQYF
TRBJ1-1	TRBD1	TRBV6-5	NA	TGTGCCAGCAGTTACCGTGGGACAGTCAGTTGGACTGAAGCTTTCTTT	CASSYRGTVSWTEAFF
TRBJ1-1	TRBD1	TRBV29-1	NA	TGCAGCGTTGCGCAGGGGGGAGGGAACACTGAAGCTTTCTTT	CSVAQGGGNTEAFF
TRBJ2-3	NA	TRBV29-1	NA	TGCAGCGTTGCTGTGGATACGCAGTATTTT	CSVAVDTQYF
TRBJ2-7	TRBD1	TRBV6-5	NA	TGTGCCAGCAAAACCGGGACAGGGGGATACGAGCAGTACTTC	CASKTGTGGYEQYF
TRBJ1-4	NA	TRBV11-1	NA	TGTGCCAGCAGCCCACGTGGACCCCCGCCTAGCAAACTGTTTTTT	CASSPRGPPPSKLFF
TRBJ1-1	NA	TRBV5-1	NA	TGCGCCAGCAGCTTGGGGGCCGGTGAAGCTTTCTTT	CASSLGAGEAFF
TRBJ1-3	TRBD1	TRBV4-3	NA	TGCGCCAGCAGCCCAGTCGACAGGGCGATTCCCGGAAACACCATATATTTT	CASSPVDRAIPGNTIYF